This TCR beta chain was observed in a study of beta chain features in type 1 diabetes. Across the whole study: Across every sample, 107,917,701 sorted cells were examined in total.

Sorted populations all exceeded 95% purity. The study's findings and limits: Type 1 diabetes patients showed a moderate but significant shortening of TCRB CDR3s in all four CD4+ subsets. In comparison with healthy donors, patients had naive, central memory and Treg TCRB repertoires that appeared more similar.

Expressed TCRB transcripts were sequenced after all isolated RNA was converted to cDNA. Only in-frame clones appear in the TCRdb table, and some are missing; sequencing was by immunoSEQ multiplex PCR. The table lists roughly 260,000 clones, 9.5% to 13% of them singletons, with approximately 0.017% in the top ten. CDR1 and CDR2 (germline): MNHEY, SMNVEV (reference sequence). The CDR3 spans 15 residues. V shed 3 bases and J shed 0 bases, with 9 bases lying between them. As concerns this clone: What it binds is not known.

The rearrangement joins TRBV27 to TRBJ2-1; no clear D gene. Sequencing input: naive CD4+ T cells from blood. This receptor was taken from a man aged 25 to 45 with type 1 diabetes. The CDR3 DNA sequence: TGTGCCAGCAGTTTGCAGGAAAGCTCCTACAATGAGCAGTTCTTC. Translating gives CASSLQESSYNEQFF.